The rows below give T cell receptor beta chains drawn from one sample of a study of persistence of HIV-infected CD4 T cells. Their target antigens are unknown. Sequencing was performed with immunoSEQ multiplex PCR; in TCRdb, only in-frame clones are kept and a portion is missing. The sample holds tens of thousands of clones, less than 85% seen once. Sequenced material: CD4+ T cells sorted from PBMCs after approximately 19-hour stimulation, taken from a patient who received antiretroviral therapy. These TCRs come from an adult man with HIV who was CMV-seropositive. Each CDR3 is given with its conserved first and last residue. D genes are given only for firm matches. Not every row has a clone size; where given, it reads once, few, many or a size class.

j_call cdr3_length v_call clone_size d_call cdr3_aa cdr3_nt
TRBJ2-2 14 TRBV9 . . CASSVDLEAGSLFF TGTGCCAGCAGCGTAGACCTTGAGGCCGGGAGTTTGTTTTTT
TRBJ2-1 16 TRBV11-3 . TRBD2 CASSLATSGGDNEQFF TGTGCCAGCAGCTTAGCTACTAGCGGGGGAGATAATGAGCAGTTCTTC
TRBJ2-7 12 TRBV12-5 . . CASGLGPYEQYF TGTGCTAGTGGTTTGGGCCCCTACGAGCAGTACTTC
TRBJ2-7 14 TRBV9 . . CASSFSGTSYEQYF TGTGCCAGCAGCTTCTCCGGGACATCCTACGAGCAGTACTTC
TRBJ2-6 15 TRBV19 . TRBD2 CASTGGLGGANVLTF TGTGCCAGTACGGGAGGGCTCGGCGGGGCCAACGTCCTGACTTTC
TRBJ1-2 12 TRBV6-5 medium-sized . CASREGSSGYTF TGTGCCAGCAGGGAGGGGTCTAGTGGCTACACCTTC
TRBJ2-3 16 TRBV3-1/TRBV3-2 . TRBD2 CASSQGGGGPQDTQYF TGTGCCAGCAGCCAAGGGGGCGGGGGGCCTCAAGATACGCAGTATTTT
TRBJ2-7 13 TRBV7-3 . TRBD1 CASSPDRGHEQYF TGTGCCAGCAGCCCGGACAGGGGACACGAGCAGTACTTC
TRBJ1-2 15 TRBV6-1 . TRBD1 CASSDRTGGGNGYTF TGTGCCAGCAGTGATAGGACAGGGGGTGGAAATGGCTACACCTTC
TRBJ1-5 15 TRBV28 . . CASSDSGSSNQPQHF TGTGCCAGCAGTGATTCAGGGTCCTCTAATCAGCCCCAGCATTTT
TRBJ1-6 13 TRBV6-5 . . CASSPYYNSPLHF TGTGCCAGCAGTCCCTACTATAATTCACCCCTCCACTTT
TRBJ1-6 16 TRBV5-1 . TRBD1 CASSLEAGGKDSPLHF TGCGCCAGCAGCTTGGAGGCAGGGGGCAAGGATTCACCCCTCCACTTT
TRBJ1-1 12 TRBV12-3/TRBV12-4 . . CASSLQGTEAFF TGTGCCAGCAGTTTACAGGGAACCGAAGCTTTCTTT
TRBJ1-4 15 TRBV6-6 . . CASLGGGAANEKLFF TGTGCCAGCCTTGGGGGGGGCGCGGCTAATGAAAAACTGTTTTTT
TRBJ2-7 15 TRBV5-4 once TRBD1 CASSLLGQGAGEQYF TGTGCCAGCAGCCTACTTGGGCAGGGGGCTGGGGAGCAGTACTTC
TRBJ1-3 14 TRBV3-1/TRBV3-2 . . CASSQERGRNTIYF TGTGCCAGCAGCCAAGAGAGAGGGCGAAACACCATATATTTT
TRBJ1-2 13 TRBV6-5 many TRBD1 CASSPGQVYGYTF TGTGCCAGCAGCCCCGGACAGGTCTATGGCTACACCTTC
TRBJ2-2 16 TRBV5-8 . TRBD1 CASSPWGQTSTGELFF TGTGCCAGCAGCCCATGGGGACAGACGAGCACCGGGGAGCTGTTTTTT
TRBJ2-3 17 TRBV19 . TRBD2 CASSIRGAGRSTDTQYF TGTGCCAGTAGTATACGGGGAGCGGGGCGAAGCACAGATACGCAGTATTTT
TRBJ2-3 14 TRBV19 . . CASSIRGAGDTQYF TGTGCCAGTAGTATACGGGGGGCCGGGGATACGCAGTATTTT
TRBJ1-6 14 TRBV27 . TRBD1 CASSSDRVGSPLHF TGTGCCAGCAGTTCGGACAGGGTAGGATCACCCCTCCACTTT
TRBJ2-7 13 TRBV6-5 . . CASSQNGPYEQYF TGTGCCAGCAGTCAGAACGGACCATACGAGCAGTACTTC
TRBJ1-1 15 TRBV3-1/TRBV3-2 few TRBD1 CASSLQQGSGDEAFF TGTGCCAGCAGCCTCCAACAGGGGAGTGGTGATGAAGCTTTCTTT
TRBJ1-1 15 TRBV6-1 . . CASSEGSRVYTEAFF TGTGCCAGCAGTGAAGGGAGCAGAGTATACACTGAAGCTTTCTTT
TRBJ2-1 13 TRBV14 . . CASSQSGENEQFF TGTGCCAGCAGCCAATCAGGGGAGAATGAGCAGTTCTTC
TRBJ1-4 16 TRBV5-1 . TRBD1 CASSSGTGQEGGKLFF TGCGCCAGCAGCTCCGGGACCGGACAGGAGGGCGGAAAACTGTTTTTT
TRBJ2-2 16 TRBV7-9 few TRBD2 CASSLGSGGYAGELFF TGTGCCAGCAGCTTAGGTAGCGGGGGATACGCCGGGGAGCTGTTTTTT